This T cell receptor (beta chain) appears in the sequencing data of a study of shared clonotypes between healthy human individuals (dated by TCRdb to the early 2020s). For the study in its entirety: The cohort included three men and a couple of women between 18 and 49 years of age. For each donor, CD4 naive and CD4 memory were each given three plates, CD8 naive was given two plates, and CD8 memory was given one plate. To estimate repertoire size and how much clonotype sharing occurs between individuals, the study deeply sequenced the blood TCR repertoires of about 5 healthy adults. Per donor, leukapheresis produced somewhere between about 0.94 and 9.5 billion PBMCs. Different laboratories and diverse techniques were used to prepare libraries and sequence TCR repertoires, to increase sequencing depth and limit assay-specific biases.

In the germline V gene, CDR1 corresponds to SGHRS and CDR2 to YFSETQ. V loses 3 bases at its end and J loses 5 bases; junction bases beyond the gene matches: 9. From cysteine to phenylalanine, the CDR3 is 15 amino acids long. Solely the CDR3 DNA is kept, with 45 bases framed from the first base. Beyond this particular receptor, the publication reports: Across a few donors, approximately 5% of naive CD4, approximately 3.6% of naive CD8, roughly 2.2% of memory CD4, and approximately 0.42% of memory CD8 clonotypes were shared. Higher generation probabilities were observed for clonotypes shared by all four sorted-subset donors than for non-shared clonotypes. Only blood was sampled, and tissue TCR repertoires likely differ from those in blood. Naive subsets generally had larger estimated clonotype richness than memory subsets did. Incomplete sequencing was indicated by rarefaction of sorted-subset datasets, despite the large sequencing depth. Pairwise subsampling indicated that sequencing depth was expected to affect the degree of clonotype sharing among donors. The genetic and exposure-history diversity represented was limited by the small number of donors.

The donors were healthy, HIV-negative adults who had no recently reported acute infections or vaccinations. Every donor was a Caucasian adult living in Nashville, Tennessee, USA. CD4+ T cells were enriched by magnetic negative selection; naive cells were then positively selected on CD45RA, and the negative fraction formed the memory subset. Blood was collected by leukapheresis, and PBMCs were isolated by Ficoll-Histopaque density gradient centrifugation and then cryopreserved in liquid nitrogen vapor phase. Purity and quantity of every magnetically sorted T cell population were checked by analytical flow cytometry. Each sorted fraction had its genomic DNA isolated and then quantified by UV absorbance on a Nanodrop 2000c. Using the deep immunoSEQ assay, multiplex PCR amplified TCR CDR3 regions from genomic DNA. For each cell subset, the extracted genomic DNA was distributed evenly across all wells of several immunoSEQ 96-well plates, and each plate served as one replicate. For sorted subsets, 200 ng of genomic DNA, equivalent to around 30,000 T cell genomes, went into each replicate PCR. Purified libraries were measured with a Qubit 3.0 fluorometer, size-checked on a Bioanalyzer 2100, and measured again with the KAPA Library Quantification kit. A separate single-read 150-cycle Illumina NextSeq 550 flow cell was used to sequence each immunoSEQ 96-well plate. Per the source publication's procedure: Because the immunoSEQ output included only junctional sequences and no quality scores, the filtering could not be the same as the filtering used for full-length reads. To assign V/J genes and CDR3, sequences were annotated using PyIR, a Python wrapper for IgBLAST v1.9, with IMGT germline references. Reads with weak V/J assignments (E-value above 1e-6), missing CDR3, stop codons, out-of-frame junctions, or ambiguous translated residues were removed. A V3J clonotype was defined by an identical inferred V gene, J gene, and CDR3 amino acid sequence. Percentage overlap between repertoires was computed as shared unique clonotypes divided by the size of the smaller repertoire. Three approaches were used to assess repertoire richness: RTK rarefaction, the Chao1 estimator, and Recon v2.1 estimates of unobserved clonotypes. For all TCRbeta clonotypes obtained by the gDNA method from a handful of donors, generation probabilities were computed with OLGA. TCRdb provides this immuneACCESS table in a form limited to in-frame rearrangements. Some clones are lacking; in checked studies, under half of them reflect an unresolved V gene, and why the rest are absent is not known. V, J and clone size are taken as reported in that table, and D and trimming were inferred from the DNA itself. Recorded for this sample are 950,000 to 1,300,000 clones; about 76% of them occurred a single time. The ten largest clones capture about 1.4% of the sample.

This clone was observed once. No antigen is known for it. Base qualities are missing; no much larger clone stands one base away. Sequenced: memory CD4+ T cells sorted from blood. The cell subset or site label for this specimen denotes: CD45RA-negative fraction. The chain is made from TRBV5-1 and TRBJ1-2, and 8 bases in between align with TRBD1. The TCR comes from a young man in good health. Here is the DNA: TGCGCCAGCAGCTCCGAAGGTGGACAGGGATATGGCTACACCTTC. Its translation is CASSSEGGQGYGYTF. With all but the CDR3 taken from the reference TRBV5-1 and TRBJ1-2 genes, the full variable domain is: KAGVTQTPRYLIKTRGQQVTLSCSPISGHRSVSWYQQTPGQGLQFLFEYFSETQRNKGNFPGRFSGRQFSNSRSEMNVSTLELGDSALYLCASSSEGGQGYGYTFGSGTRLTVV.